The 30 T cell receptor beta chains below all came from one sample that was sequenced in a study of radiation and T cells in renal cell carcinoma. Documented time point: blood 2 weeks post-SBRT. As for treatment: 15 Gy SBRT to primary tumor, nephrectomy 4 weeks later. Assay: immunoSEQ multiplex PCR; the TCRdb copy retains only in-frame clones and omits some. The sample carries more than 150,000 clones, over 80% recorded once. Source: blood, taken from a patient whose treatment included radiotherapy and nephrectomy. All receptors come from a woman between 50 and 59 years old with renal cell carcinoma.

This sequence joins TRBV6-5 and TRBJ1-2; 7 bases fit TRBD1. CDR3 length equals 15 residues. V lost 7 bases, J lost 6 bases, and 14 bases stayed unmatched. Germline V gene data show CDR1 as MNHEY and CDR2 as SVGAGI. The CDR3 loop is CASTLRQGAENGYTF. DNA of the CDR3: TGTGCCAGCACCTTAAGACAGGGAGCAGAGAATGGCTACACCTTC.

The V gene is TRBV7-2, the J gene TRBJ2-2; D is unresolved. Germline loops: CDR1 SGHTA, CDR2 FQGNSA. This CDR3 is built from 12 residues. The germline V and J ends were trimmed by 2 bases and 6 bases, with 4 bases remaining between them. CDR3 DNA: TGTGCCAGCAGCTTATACGCCGGGGAGCTGTTTTTT. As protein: CASSLYAGELFF.

The CDR3 loop reads CASSPSDRVNTEAFF. CDR3 sequence (DNA): TGTGCCAGCTCACCATCGGACAGGGTGAACACTGAAGCTTTCTTT. V and J are TRBV18 and TRBJ1-1; TRBD1 agrees at 8 bases. The CDR3 covers 15 residues. Trimming at V came to 2 bases and at J to 0 bases, leaving 2 bases not matched to a gene. CDR1 KGHSH and CDR2 LQKENI come from the germline V gene.

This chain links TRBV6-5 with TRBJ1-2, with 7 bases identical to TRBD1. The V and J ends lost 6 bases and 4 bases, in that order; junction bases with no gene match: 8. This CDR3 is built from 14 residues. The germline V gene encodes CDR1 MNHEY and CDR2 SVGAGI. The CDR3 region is CASSEGQAPYGYTF. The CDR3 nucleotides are TGTGCCAGCAGCGAAGGACAGGCCCCCTATGGCTACACCTTC.

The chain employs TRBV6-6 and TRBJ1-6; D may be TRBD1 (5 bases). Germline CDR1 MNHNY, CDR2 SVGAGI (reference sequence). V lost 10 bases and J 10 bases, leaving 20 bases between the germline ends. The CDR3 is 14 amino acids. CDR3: CATTWDGLRSPLHF. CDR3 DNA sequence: TGTGCCACCACCTGGGACGGCTTACGATCACCCCTCCACTTT.

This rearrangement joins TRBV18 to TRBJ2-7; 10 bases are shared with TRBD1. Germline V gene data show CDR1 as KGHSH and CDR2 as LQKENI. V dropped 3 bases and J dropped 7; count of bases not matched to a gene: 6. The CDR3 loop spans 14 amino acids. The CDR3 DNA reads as TGTGCCAGCTCACCCGGGACAGGGGACTGGGAGCAGTACTTC. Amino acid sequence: CASSPGTGDWEQYF.

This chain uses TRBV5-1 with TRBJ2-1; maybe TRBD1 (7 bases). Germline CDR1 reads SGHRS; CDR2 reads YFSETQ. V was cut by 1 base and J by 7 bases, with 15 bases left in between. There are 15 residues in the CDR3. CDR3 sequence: CASSLTGDFLNEQFF. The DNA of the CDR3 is TGCGCCAGCAGCTTGACAGGGGACTTCTTGAATGAGCAGTTCTTC.

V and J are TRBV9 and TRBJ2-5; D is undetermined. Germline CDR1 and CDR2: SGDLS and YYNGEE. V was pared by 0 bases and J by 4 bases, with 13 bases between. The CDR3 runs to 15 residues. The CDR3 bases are TGTGCCAGCAGCGTAGGGGCTGGGTTTCTAGAGACCCAGTACTTC. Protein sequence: CASSVGAGFLETQYF.

This CDR3 is CASSMGWTAYSYEQYF. The CDR3 DNA reads TGTGCCAGTAGTATGGGTTGGACAGCTTACTCCTACGAGCAGTACTTC. The V gene is TRBV19, the J gene TRBJ2-7, with D perhaps matching TRBD1 (6 bases). The germline V gene has CDR1 LNHDA and CDR2 SQIVND (reference sequence). The V gene lost 3 bases and the J gene lost 0 bases, with 15 bases spanning the gap. The CDR3 is 16 residues long.

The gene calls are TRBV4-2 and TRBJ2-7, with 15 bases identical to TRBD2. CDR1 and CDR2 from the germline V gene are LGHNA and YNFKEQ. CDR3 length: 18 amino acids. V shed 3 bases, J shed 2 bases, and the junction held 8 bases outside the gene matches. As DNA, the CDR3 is TGTGCCAGCAGCCATGCCGGGACTAGCGGGGGGAAGACCTACGAGCAGTACTTC. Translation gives CASSHAGTSGGKTYEQYF.

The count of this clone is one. DNA for the CDR3: TGTGCCAGCAGCACCCGGGGGGAATGGACGGATACGCAGTATTTT. The encoded protein is CASSTRGEWTDTQYF. The V and J genes are TRBV7-9 and TRBJ2-3, with 7 bases matching TRBD2. The CDR3 spans 15 residues. J lost 6 bases, V lost 5 bases, and 11 bases had no gene match. Germline V gene lookup returns CDR1 SEHNR and CDR2 FQNEAQ (reference sequence).

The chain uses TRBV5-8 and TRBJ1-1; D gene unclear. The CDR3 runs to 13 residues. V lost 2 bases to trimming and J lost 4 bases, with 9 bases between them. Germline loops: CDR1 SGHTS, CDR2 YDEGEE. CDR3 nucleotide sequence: TGTGCCAGCAGCTTTCGTCGAGTCACTGAAGCTTTCTTT. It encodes CASSFRRVTEAFF.

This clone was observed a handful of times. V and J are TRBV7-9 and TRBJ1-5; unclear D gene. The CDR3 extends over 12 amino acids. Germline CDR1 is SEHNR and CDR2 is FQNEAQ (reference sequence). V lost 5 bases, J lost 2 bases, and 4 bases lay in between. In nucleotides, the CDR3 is TGTGCCAGCAGCGACCGCAATCAGCCCCAGCATTTT. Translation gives CASSDRNQPQHF.

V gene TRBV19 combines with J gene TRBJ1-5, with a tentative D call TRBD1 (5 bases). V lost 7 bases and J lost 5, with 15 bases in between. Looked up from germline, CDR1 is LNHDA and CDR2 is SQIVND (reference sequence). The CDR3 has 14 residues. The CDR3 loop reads CASTPQGSDQPQHF. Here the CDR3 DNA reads TGTGCCAGTACGCCCCAGGGTTCGGATCAGCCCCAGCATTTT.

The CDR3, as DNA: TGTGCCATCTCAGCAGGAGCTCGCTACGAGCAGTACTTC. This sequence encodes CAISAGARYEQYF. The V gene is TRBV15, the J gene TRBJ2-7; D not resolved. Germline V gives CDR1 LNHNV, CDR2 YYDKDF (reference sequence). The CDR3 consists of 13 residues. Trimming stripped 10 bases from V and 3 bases from J, with 16 bases between.

In nucleotides, the CDR3 is TGTGCCAGCAGCGAGGGATTTGGACAGGCCTACGAGCAGTACTTC. The encoded protein is CASSEGFGQAYEQYF. The chain is built from TRBV9 and TRBJ2-7; 7 bases map to TRBD1. The V gene's germline CDR1 is SGDLS and CDR2 YYNGEE. The CDR3 covers 15 residues. V lost 3 bases, J lost 2 bases, and 8 bases stayed unmatched.

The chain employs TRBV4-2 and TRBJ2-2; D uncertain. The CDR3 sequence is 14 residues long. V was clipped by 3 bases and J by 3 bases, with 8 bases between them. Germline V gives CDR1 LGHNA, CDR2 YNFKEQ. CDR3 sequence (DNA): TGTGCCAGCAGCCAGGGCCGGGACACCGGGGAGCTGTTTTTT. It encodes CASSQGRDTGELFF.

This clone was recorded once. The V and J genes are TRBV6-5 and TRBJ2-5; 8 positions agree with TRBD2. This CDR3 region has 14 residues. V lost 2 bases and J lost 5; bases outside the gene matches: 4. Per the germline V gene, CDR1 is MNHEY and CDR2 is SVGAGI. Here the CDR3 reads CASSYAGGGETQYF. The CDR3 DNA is TGTGCCAGCAGTTACGCGGGGGGCGGGGAGACCCAGTACTTC.

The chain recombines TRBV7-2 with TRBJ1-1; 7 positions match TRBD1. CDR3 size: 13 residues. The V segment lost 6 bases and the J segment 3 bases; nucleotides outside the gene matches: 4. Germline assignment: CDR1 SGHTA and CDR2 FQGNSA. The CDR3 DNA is TGTGCCAGCAGTTATACAGGGGACACTGAAGCTTTCTTT. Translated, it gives CASSYTGDTEAFF.

This CDR3 is CASSLAGTPMQETQYF. CDR3 sequence (DNA): TGCGCCAGCAGCTTGGCGGGGACACCGATGCAAGAGACCCAGTACTTC. The chain is built from TRBV5-1 and TRBJ2-5; the D gene is possibly TRBD1 (6 bases). CDR3 length: 16 residues. Trimming stripped 0 bases from V and 2 bases from J, with 14 bases between. Germline V lookup: CDR1 SGHRS, CDR2 YFSETQ.

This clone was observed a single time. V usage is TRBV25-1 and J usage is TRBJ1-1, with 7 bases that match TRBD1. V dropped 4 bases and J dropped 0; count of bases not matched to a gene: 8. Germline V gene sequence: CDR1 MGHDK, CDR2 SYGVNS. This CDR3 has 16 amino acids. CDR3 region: CASSADRDSMNTEAFF. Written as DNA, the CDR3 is TGTGCCAGCAGTGCCGACAGGGATTCTATGAACACTGAAGCTTTCTTT.

The CDR3 here is CASSLVGDRGPETQYF. DNA of the CDR3: TGTGCCAGCAGCTTGGTCGGGGACAGGGGGCCTGAGACCCAGTACTTC. This chain joins TRBV5-4 and TRBJ2-5; 12 positions agree with TRBD1. Germline lookup yields CDR1 SGHNT and CDR2 YYREEE (reference sequence). The CDR3 length is 16 residues. After removal of 0 bases from V and 5 bases from J, the junction contained 5 bases not matched to a gene. Together with reference TRBV5-4 and TRBJ2-5, the CDR3 gives the full variable domain: ETGVTQSPTHLIKTRGQQVTLRCSSQSGHNTVSWYQQALGQGPQFIFQYYREEENGRGNFPPRFSGLQFPNYSSELNVNALELDDSALYLCASSLVGDRGPETQYFGPGTRLLVL.

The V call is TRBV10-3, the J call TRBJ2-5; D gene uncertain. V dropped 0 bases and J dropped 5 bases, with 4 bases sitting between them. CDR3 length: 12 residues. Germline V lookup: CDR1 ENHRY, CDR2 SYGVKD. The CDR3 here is CAISESSETQYF. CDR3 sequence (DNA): TGTGCCATCAGTGAGTCGAGCGAGACCCAGTACTTC.

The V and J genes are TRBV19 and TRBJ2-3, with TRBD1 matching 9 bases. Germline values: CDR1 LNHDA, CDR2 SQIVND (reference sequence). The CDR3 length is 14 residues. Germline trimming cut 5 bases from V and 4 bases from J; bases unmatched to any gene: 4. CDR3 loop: CASSPRTGADTQYF. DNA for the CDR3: TGTGCCAGTAGTCCAAGGACAGGGGCAGATACGCAGTATTTT.

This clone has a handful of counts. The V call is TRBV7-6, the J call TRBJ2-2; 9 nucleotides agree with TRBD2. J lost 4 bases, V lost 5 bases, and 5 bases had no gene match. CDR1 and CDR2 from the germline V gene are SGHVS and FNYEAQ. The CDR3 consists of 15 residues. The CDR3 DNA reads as TGTGCCAGCAGCCTACTTAGCGGGAGCACCGGGGAGCTGTTTTTT. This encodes CASSLLSGSTGELFF.

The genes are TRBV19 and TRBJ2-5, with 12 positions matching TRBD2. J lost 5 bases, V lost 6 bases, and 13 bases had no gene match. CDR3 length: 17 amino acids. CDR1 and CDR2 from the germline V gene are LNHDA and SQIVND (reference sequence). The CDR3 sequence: CASSQSSSGGAYETQYF. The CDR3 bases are TGTGCCAGTAGCCAATCTTCTAGCGGGGGGGCCTATGAGACCCAGTACTTC.

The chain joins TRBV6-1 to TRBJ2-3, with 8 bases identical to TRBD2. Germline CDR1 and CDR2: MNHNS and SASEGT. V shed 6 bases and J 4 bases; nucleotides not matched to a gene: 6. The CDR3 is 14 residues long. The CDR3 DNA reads TGTGCCAGCAGGGAGGGCGGGGGGCCAGATACGCAGTATTTT. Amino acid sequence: CASREGGGPDTQYF.

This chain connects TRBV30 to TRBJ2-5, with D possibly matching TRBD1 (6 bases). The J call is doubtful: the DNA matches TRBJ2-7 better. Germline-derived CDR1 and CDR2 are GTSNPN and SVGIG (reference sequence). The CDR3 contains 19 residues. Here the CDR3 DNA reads TGTGCCTGGAGTGTACCCCCGCGACAGGCCGTGAGGGGGTCCTACGAGCAGTACTTC. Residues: CAWSVPPRQAVRGSYEQYF.

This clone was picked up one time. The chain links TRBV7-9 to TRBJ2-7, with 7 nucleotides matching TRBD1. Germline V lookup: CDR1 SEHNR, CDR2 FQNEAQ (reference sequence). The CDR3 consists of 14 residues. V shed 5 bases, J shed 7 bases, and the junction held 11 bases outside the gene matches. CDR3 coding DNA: TGTGCCAGCAGCCTTGAGGGGGCCGCTCGAGAGCAGTACTTC. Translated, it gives CASSLEGAAREQYF.

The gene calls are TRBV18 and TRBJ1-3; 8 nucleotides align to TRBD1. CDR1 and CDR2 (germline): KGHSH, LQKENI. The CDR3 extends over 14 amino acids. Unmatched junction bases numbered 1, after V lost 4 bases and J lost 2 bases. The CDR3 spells CASSQDRAGNTIYF. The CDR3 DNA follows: TGTGCCAGCTCACAGGACAGGGCTGGAAACACCATATATTTT. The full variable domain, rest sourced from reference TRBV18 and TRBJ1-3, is NAGVMQNPRHLVRRRGQEARLRCSPMKGHSHVYWYRQLPEEGLKFMVYLQKENIIDESGMPKERFSAEFPKEGPSILRIQQVVRGDSAAYFCASSQDRAGNTIYFGEGSWLTVV.